One sample yielded the 11 T cell receptor beta chains listed below, sequenced in a study of shared clonotypes between healthy human individuals. Assay used: immunoSEQ multiplex PCR; TCRdb lists only in-frame clones, some missing. The repertoire holds 2 million to 2.5 million clones, with 80% to 95% as singletons. Material: naive CD4+ T cells from PBMCs. Subset defined: CD45RA+ positively selected. The receptors shown here come from a man between 18 and 35 years old in good health. Some clones in this sample may be carry-over from other donors' samples.

This clone has a single count. V and J are TRBV14 and TRBJ2-5; D may be TRBD2 (6 bases). The CDR3 sequence is 14 residues long. The germline V gene encodes CDR1 SGHDN and CDR2 FVKESK. The germline V and J ends were trimmed by 6 bases and 3 bases, with 14 bases remaining between them. The CDR3 nucleotides read TGTGCCAGCAGTGCAAATTGGGGGGAAGAGACCCAGTACTTC. This codes for CASSANWGEETQYF.

V is TRBV5-1 and J is TRBJ1-3; no clear D. The ends were cut back, 3 bases at V and 0 bases at J, with 10 bases in the middle. From germline, CDR1 is SGHRS and CDR2 YFSETQ. The CDR3 has 15 residues. The CDR3 region has the DNA TGCGCCAGCAGCTCAACACCACTCTCTGGAAACACCATATATTTT. It yields the protein CASSSTPLSGNTIYF.

The chain recombines TRBV5-1 with TRBJ2-5; 13 bases line up with TRBD2. The V gene end was trimmed by 4 bases and the J gene end by 5 bases; junction bases not matched to a gene: 8. Per the germline V gene, CDR1 is SGHRS and CDR2 is YFSETQ. CDR3 length: 16 residues. The CDR3 loop reads CASSTSGRVLYETQYF. As DNA, the CDR3 is TGCGCCAGCAGCACTAGCGGGAGGGTTTTATATGAGACCCAGTACTTC.

The chain is built from TRBV7-7 and TRBJ2-2; D is perhaps TRBD2 (7 bases). The CDR3 length is 17 residues. Trimming removed 4 bases from V and 1 base from J, with 16 bases in between. The germline CDR1 and CDR2 sequences are SSHAT and FNYEAQ (reference sequence). Written as DNA, the CDR3 is TGTGCCAGCAGCTCTCACGGGGAGGGACAGAACACCGGGGAGCTGTTTTTT. It codes for CASSSHGEGQNTGELFF.

Comments on this clone: The sample carries other DNA sequences with the same CDR3. The rearrangement links TRBV15 to TRBJ2-2, with D perhaps TRBD2 (7 bases). The ends were cut back, 1 base at V and 8 bases at J, with 11 bases in the middle. In germline, CDR1 is LNHNV, CDR2 YYDKDF (reference sequence). The CDR3 runs to 14 residues. This CDR3 is CATSRGGGPGELFF. The CDR3 DNA reads TGTGCCACCAGCAGAGGCGGGGGCCCGGGGGAGCTGTTTTTT.

V gene TRBV10-3 combines with J gene TRBJ1-3; 9 positions match TRBD1. The germline V gene has CDR1 ENHRY and CDR2 SYGVKD. J lost 0 bases, V lost 5 bases, and 8 bases had no gene match. The CDR3 totals 17 residues. CDR3 region: CAISLHGQGSSGNTIYF. In DNA, the CDR3 is TGTGCCATCAGTCTACATGGACAGGGGAGCTCTGGAAACACCATATATTTT.

The chain combines TRBV12-2 with TRBJ2-2. TRBV12-2 constitutes a pseudogene. The CDR3 has 16 amino acids. As DNA, the CDR3 is TGTGCAAGTCGCTTCCCCCTCGGAACGAACACCGGGGAGCTGTTTTTT. Encoded protein: CASRFPLGTNTGELFF.

The chain employs TRBV5-1 and TRBJ2-5; D is undetermined. CDR1 is SGHRS, CDR2 YFSETQ, per germline. Deletions cut 0 bases from V and 8 bases from J, with 14 bases between. The CDR3 contains 14 residues. As DNA, the CDR3 is TGCGCCAGCAGCTTGGAGTTGCAGGCTCGTACCCAGTACTTC. This gives the protein CASSLELQARTQYF. The whole variable domain, filled in from reference TRBV5-1 and TRBJ2-5, reads KAGVTQTPRYLIKTRGQQVTLSCSPISGHRSVSWYQQTPGQGLQFLFEYFSETQRNKGNFPGRFSGRQFSNSRSEMNVSTLELGDSALYLCASSLELQARTQYFGPGTRLLVL.

V usage is TRBV4-2 and J usage is TRBJ2-1; D may be TRBD2 (6 bases). Trimming pared 4 bases from V and 5 bases from J, leaving 12 bases between. This CDR3 is built from 14 residues. The germline gives CDR1 LGHNA, CDR2 YNFKEQ. Here the CDR3 reads CASSRGTGDNEQFF. The CDR3 coding sequence is TGTGCCAGCAGCCGAGGGACTGGGGACAATGAGCAGTTCTTC.

Note on this clone: Other DNA sequences within the sample encode an identical CDR3. V and J are TRBV7-3 and TRBJ2-1, with 7 nucleotides matching TRBD2. Germline trimming cut 2 bases from V and 5 bases from J; bases unmatched to any gene: 6. Germline V gene data show CDR1 as SGHTA and CDR2 as FQGTGA. CDR3 length: 15 residues. CDR3 in DNA: TGTGCCAGCAGCTTATTGGCGGGAGCCGACAATGAGCAGTTCTTC. Translating gives CASSLLAGADNEQFF.

The rearrangement uses TRBV4-1 and TRBJ2-1; D is uncertain. Trimming stripped 3 bases from V and 4 bases from J, with 13 bases between. CDR3 length: 15 amino acids. Germline CDR1 MGHRA, CDR2 YSYEKL. DNA of the CDR3: TGCGCCAGCAGCCATTTTTGGACCGAATACAATGAGCAGTTCTTC. It codes for CASSHFWTEYNEQFF.